This entry lists 23 T cell receptor beta chains sequenced from one sample in a study of T cells in Graves' hyperthyroidism and ophthalmopathy. The TCR beta CDR3 regions underwent amplification using RNA transcripts as the source. HTBI primers were the set used in a first-round RT-PCR of the TCR CDR3. Using its own MiXCR run on the multiplex PCR reads, TCRdb lists one record per CDR3 protein. Of about 710,000 distinct CDR3 sequences detected, around 17% appear once; the ten largest clones hold under 8.5%. The sequencing input was blood. All receptors come from a man in his late teens or twenties with Graves' hyperthyroidism.

The rearrangement links TRBV24-1 to TRBJ2-2, with unresolved D. In germline, CDR1 is KGHDR, CDR2 SFDVKD. CDR3 size: 17 residues. V dropped 0 bases and J dropped 3 bases, with 13 bases sitting between them. Written as DNA, the CDR3 is TGTGCCACCAGTGATTTGGGTCAGAGGTCGGACACCGGGGAGCTGTTTTTT. This codes for CATSDLGQRSDTGELFF.

This clonotype was seen many times. This chain links TRBV11-2 with TRBJ1-5; tentative D call: TRBD1 (5 bases). The CDR3 runs 15 residues. The germline V gene encodes CDR1 SGHAT and CDR2 FQNNGV. Trimming removed 5 bases from V and 4 bases from J, with 15 bases in between. CDR3 sequence: CASSAEAGTNQPQHF. The CDR3 DNA follows: TGTGCCAGCAGCGCGGAGGCAGGGACTAATCAGCCCCAGCATTTT.

The sample holds a few counts of this clonotype. The chain has TRBV20-1 and TRBJ2-3; 9 bases are a match to TRBD2. The CDR3 sequence is 16 residues long. J lost 0 bases, V lost 0 bases, and 4 bases had no gene match. Germline values: CDR1 DFQATT, CDR2 SNEGSKA (reference sequence). Here the CDR3 reads CSARDPTSGSTDTQYF. DNA of the CDR3: TGCAGTGCTAGAGACCCCACTAGCGGGAGCACAGATACGCAGTATTTT.

This clonotype was seen a handful of times. The rearrangement links TRBV30 to TRBJ1-5, with 7 bases fitting TRBD1. The CDR3 runs to 14 residues. Germline V gives CDR1 GTSNPN, CDR2 SVGIG (reference sequence). With V trimmed by 1 base and J by 4 bases, 4 bases remained unmatched. The CDR3 spells CAWSETGLNQPQHF. CDR3 coding DNA: TGTGCCTGGAGTGAGACAGGGCTAAATCAGCCCCAGCATTTT.

This clonotype was picked up many times. The gene calls are TRBV12-3 or TRBV12-4 and TRBJ1-3; D is perhaps TRBD1 (5 bases). V shed 4 bases and J shed 5 bases, with 15 bases lying between them. The CDR3 spans 15 residues. The CDR3, as DNA: TGTGCCAGCAGTTGGGGCAGTCTCTGGAGAAACACCATATATTTT. Encoded protein: CASSWGSLWRNTIYF.

The chain joins TRBV28 to TRBJ1-2; possibly TRBD1 for D (5 bases). V gave up 5 bases and J gave up 0 bases, with 13 bases separating them. Germline assignment: CDR1 MDHEN and CDR2 SYDVKM. CDR3 length equals 15 residues. The CDR3 bases are TGTGCCAGCAGTCCTCCGAGGGGAGCTAACTATGGCTACACCTTC. Protein product: CASSPPRGANYGYTF.

The rearrangement uses TRBV4-2 and TRBJ2-5, with 11 bases matching TRBD2. CDR3 length: 16 residues. Per the germline V gene, CDR1 is LGHNA and CDR2 is YNFKEQ. After removal of 1 base from V and 2 bases from J, the junction contained 3 bases not matched to a gene. CDR3 DNA sequence: TGTGCCAGCAGCCAAGGAACTAGCGGGAGACAAGAGACCCAGTACTTC. The encoded protein is CASSQGTSGRQETQYF.

The rearrangement uses TRBV11-2 and TRBJ2-2; D possibly corresponds to TRBD1 (5 bases). The CDR3 loop spans 16 amino acids. CDR1 and CDR2 (germline): SGHAT, FQNNGV. The ends were cut back, 4 bases at V and 3 bases at J, with 15 bases in the middle. CDR3 protein: CASSSHDGHHTGELFF. The CDR3 DNA sequence: TGTGCCAGCAGCTCCCACGACGGACACCACACCGGGGAGCTGTTTTTT.

This clonotype has at least ten counts. The rearrangement links TRBV6-2 or TRBV6-3 to TRBJ2-7; 8 nucleotides agree with TRBD1. The germline V gene encodes CDR1 MNHEY and CDR2 SVGEGT. The CDR3 runs 15 residues. J gave up 0 bases and V 5 bases, and 6 bases lay outside the gene matches. DNA for the CDR3: TGTGCCAGCAGTCGAGGACAGGGACCCTCCTACGAGCAGTACTTC. Protein sequence: CASSRGQGPSYEQYF.

This clonotype was seen more than once but under ten times. This rearrangement joins TRBV6-1 to TRBJ2-1; TRBD2 aligns across 9 bases. V lost 6 bases and J lost 6; bases outside the gene matches: 6. This CDR3 contains 14 residues. Germline CDR1 is MNHNS and CDR2 is SASEGT. Here the CDR3 reads CASRGLAEGNEQFF. CDR3 nucleotide sequence: TGTGCCAGCAGGGGACTAGCCGAGGGCAATGAGCAGTTCTTC.

At least ten counts were recorded for this clonotype. The rearrangement uses TRBV11-3 and TRBJ2-1; D ambiguous. V dropped 1 base and J dropped 2 bases, with 6 bases sitting between them. This CDR3 has 14 amino acids. The germline CDR1 and CDR2 sequences are SGHNT and YENEEA. The CDR3 DNA sequence: TGTGCCAGCAGCTTAGCCCCCACCTACAATGAGCAGTTCTTC. This gives the protein CASSLAPTYNEQFF.

In this sample, this clonotype turned up many times. V usage is TRBV7-9 and J usage is TRBJ1-1; TRBD1 might be the D (5 bases). V was cut by 5 bases and J by 7 bases, with 26 bases left in between. This CDR3 comprises 17 residues. Germline values: CDR1 SEHNR, CDR2 FQNEAQ (reference sequence). CDR3: CASSPPTSTAGGIEAFF. CDR3 DNA sequence: TGTGCCAGCAGCCCTCCGACTTCGACGGCGGGGGGGATTGAAGCTTTCTTT.

V usage is TRBV4-1 and J usage is TRBJ2-7, with TRBD1 as a possible D gene (6 bases). Germline V CDR1 and CDR2: MGHRA, YSYEKL. CDR3 length: 16 residues. V lost 3 bases, J lost 3 bases, and 18 bases lay in between. CDR3 sequence (DNA): TGCGCCAGCAGCCACCCCGCACAGGGACCTTACTACGAGCAGTACTTC. It yields the protein CASSHPAQGPYYEQYF.

This clonotype was found many times. V is TRBV7-3 and J is TRBJ2-1; D is unresolved. Germline loops: CDR1 SGHTA, CDR2 FQGTGA. Trimming stripped 5 bases from V and 10 bases from J, with 12 bases between. The CDR3 totals 12 residues. The CDR3 loop reads CASSAMGKEQFF. The DNA for the CDR3 is TGTGCCAGCAGCGCCATGGGGAAGGAGCAGTTCTTC.

This clonotype was found a few times. The chain recombines TRBV7-9 with TRBJ2-6; no clear D gene. CDR3 length: 11 residues. V was trimmed by 6 bases and J by 8 bases, leaving 5 bases between them. Germline V lookup: CDR1 SEHNR, CDR2 FQNEAQ (reference sequence). CDR3 sequence: CASSIPNVLTF. The CDR3, as DNA: TGTGCCAGCAGTATCCCCAACGTCCTGACTTTC.

This clonotype was picked up many times. The CDR3 coding sequence is TGTGCCAGCAGTGAAGCGGGACTAGCGGGAGGTAACAATGAGCAGTTCTTC. Amino acid sequence: CASSEAGLAGGNNEQFF. The V gene is TRBV2, the J gene TRBJ2-1; 15 positions match TRBD2. V was pared by 0 bases and J by 5 bases, with 2 bases of the junction left unmatched. Germline V lookup: CDR1 SNHLY, CDR2 FYNNEI. CDR3 length: 17 residues.

This chain connects TRBV19 to TRBJ1-5; 8 nucleotides match TRBD1. With V trimmed by 6 bases and J by 1 base, 5 bases remained unmatched. From germline, CDR1 is LNHDA and CDR2 SQIVND (reference sequence). The CDR3 extends over 15 amino acids. The CDR3 coding sequence is TGTGCCAGTAGACAGGGGGGAGGGAGCAATCAGCCCCAGCATTTT. It specifies CASRQGGGSNQPQHF.

A few counts support this clonotype. This rearrangement joins TRBV28 to TRBJ2-3; perhaps TRBD2 as D (6 bases). Trimming took 2 bases from V and 0 from J, leaving 21 bases between them. Germline V lookup: CDR1 MDHEN, CDR2 SYDVKM. CDR3 length: 19 residues. CDR3 loop: CASSLRTLILRGSTDTQYF. CDR3 DNA sequence: TGTGCCAGCAGTTTAAGGACGCTCATTCTGCGGGGAAGCACAGATACGCAGTATTTT.

The chain carries TRBV4-1 and TRBJ2-7; a weak D match, TRBD1 (5 bases). Germline CDR1 reads MGHRA; CDR2 reads YSYEKL. Trimming took off 1 base at V and 1 base at J, with 8 bases between the two ends. The CDR3 is 14 residues long. The CDR3 loop is CASSQGRQSYEQYF. Written as DNA, the CDR3 is TGCGCCAGCAGCCAAGGTCGACAGTCCTACGAGCAGTACTTC.

Only a few counts were recorded for this clonotype. This chain joins TRBV3-1 and TRBJ1-3; 7 bases map to TRBD1. Unmatched junction bases numbered 3, after V lost 4 bases and J lost 3 bases. The CDR3 runs to 14 residues. The germline CDR1 and CDR2 sequences are LGHDT and YNNKEL (reference sequence). CDR3 nucleotide sequence: TGTGCCAGCAGCCCCCGACAGGGTGGAAACACCATATATTTT. It translates to CASSPRQGGNTIYF.

This clonotype was detected only a few times. The V call is TRBV5-4, the J call TRBJ2-6; TRBD2 aligns across 7 bases. This CDR3 region has 15 residues. Germline lookup yields CDR1 SGHNT and CDR2 YYREEE (reference sequence). The V and J ends lost 2 bases and 3 bases, in that order; junction bases with no gene match: 2. The DNA of the CDR3 is TGTGCCAGCAGCTTTGGGGGGGTTGGGGCCAACGTCCTGACTTTC. Amino acids: CASSFGGVGANVLTF.

The chain employs TRBV7-8 and TRBJ2-7; 10 bases line up with TRBD2. V was pared by 1 base and J by 6 bases, with 9 bases of the junction left unmatched. The CDR3 is 16 amino acids. Germline V CDR1 and CDR2: SGHVS, FQNEAQ. The CDR3 DNA reads TGTGCCAGCAGCTTAGGAAGCCTAGCGGGAGAGGGCGAGCAGTACTTC. Protein sequence: CASSLGSLAGEGEQYF.

Ten or more counts support this clonotype. The chain couples TRBV6-1 to TRBJ2-5; TRBD1 aligns across 12 bases. The germline V gene has CDR1 MNHNS and CDR2 SASEGT. V dropped 5 bases and J dropped 11; count of bases not matched to a gene: 12. The CDR3 contains 15 residues. The CDR3 region is CASSPWDRGPEYQYF. CDR3 coding DNA: TGTGCCAGCAGTCCCTGGGACAGGGGGCCGGAGTATCAGTACTTC.